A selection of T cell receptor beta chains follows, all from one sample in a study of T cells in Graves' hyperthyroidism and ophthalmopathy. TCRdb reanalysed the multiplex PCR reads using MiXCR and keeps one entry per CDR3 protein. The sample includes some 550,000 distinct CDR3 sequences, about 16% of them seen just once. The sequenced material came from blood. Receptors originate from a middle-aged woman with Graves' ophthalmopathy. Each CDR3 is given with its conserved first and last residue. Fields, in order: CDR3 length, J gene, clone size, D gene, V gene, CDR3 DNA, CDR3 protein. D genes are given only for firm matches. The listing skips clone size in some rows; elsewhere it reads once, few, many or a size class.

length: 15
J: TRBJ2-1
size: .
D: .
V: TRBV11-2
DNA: TGTGCCAGCAGCCCGCGACTAGGGTGGTACAATGAGCAGTTCTTC
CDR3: CASSPRLGWYNEQFF

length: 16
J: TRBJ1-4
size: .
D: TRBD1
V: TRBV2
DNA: TGTGCCAGCAGTGAATTTACCGGGACAGGGGGCGAAAAACTGTTTTTT
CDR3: CASSEFTGTGGEKLFF

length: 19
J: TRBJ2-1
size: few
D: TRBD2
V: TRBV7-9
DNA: TGTGCCAGCAGCCCCCCCGGTCTAGCGGGGGGGTTAACCTACAATGAGCAGTTCTTC
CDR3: CASSPPGLAGGLTYNEQFF

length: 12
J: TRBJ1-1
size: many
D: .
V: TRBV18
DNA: TGTGCCAGCTCACCTACCCAGGCGGAAGCTTTCTTT
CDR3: CASSPTQAEAFF

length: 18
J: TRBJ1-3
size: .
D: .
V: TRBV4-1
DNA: TGCGCCAGCAGCCAAGGGCCCCGGGACACTTTATCCGGAAACACCATATATTTT
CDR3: CASSQGPRDTLSGNTIYF

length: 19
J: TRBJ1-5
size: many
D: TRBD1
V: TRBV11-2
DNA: TGTGCCAGCAGCGACCATCCGAGGGACAGGGGTGGTAGCAATCAGCCCCAGCATTTT
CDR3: CASSDHPRDRGGSNQPQHF

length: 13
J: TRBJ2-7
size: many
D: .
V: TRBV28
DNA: TGTGCCAGCAGTCGGGACACCCCCTACGAGCAGTACTTC
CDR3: CASSRDTPYEQYF

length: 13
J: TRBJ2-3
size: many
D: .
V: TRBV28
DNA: TGTGCCAGCAGCAATCAGGGTTTGGATACGCAGTATTTT
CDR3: CASSNQGLDTQYF

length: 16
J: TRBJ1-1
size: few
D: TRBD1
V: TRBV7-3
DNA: TGTGCCAGCAGCCATACTAAGTACAGGGGGAACACTGAAGCTTTCTTT
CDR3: CASSHTKYRGNTEAFF

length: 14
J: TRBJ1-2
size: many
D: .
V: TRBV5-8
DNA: TGTGCCAGCAGCCCGGGACATATTAACTATGGCTACACCTTC
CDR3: CASSPGHINYGYTF

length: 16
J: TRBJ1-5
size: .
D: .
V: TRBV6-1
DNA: TGTGCCAGCAGACGTTTCGGGGTCTATAGCAATCAGCCCCAGCATTTT
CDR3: CASRRFGVYSNQPQHF

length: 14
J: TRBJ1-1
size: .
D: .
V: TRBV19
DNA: TGTGCCAGTAGTATCACGGGACAGAACACTGAAGCTTTCTTT
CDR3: CASSITGQNTEAFF

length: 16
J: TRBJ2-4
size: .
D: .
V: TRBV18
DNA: TGTGCCAGCTCACCCCGGTCAGGGGAGAGGCAAAACATTCAGTACTTC
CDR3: CASSPRSGERQNIQYF

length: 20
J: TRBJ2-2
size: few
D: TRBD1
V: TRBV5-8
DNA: TGTGCCAGCAGCTTTCCAACAGGGGGCGCTTTTGGCTTGAACACCGGGGAGCTGTTTTTT
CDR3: CASSFPTGGAFGLNTGELFF

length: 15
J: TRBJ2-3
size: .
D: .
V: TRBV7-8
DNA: TGTGCCAGCAGCGTGTACGGGACTTACACAGATACGCAGTATTTT
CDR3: CASSVYGTYTDTQYF

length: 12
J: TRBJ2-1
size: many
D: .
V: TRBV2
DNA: TGTGCCAGCACTTGGGACTTTGATGAGCAGTTCTTC
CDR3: CASTWDFDEQFF

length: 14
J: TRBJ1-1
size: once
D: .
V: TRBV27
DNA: TGTGCCAGCAGTTCAAAGATATCCAACACTGAAGCTTTCTTT
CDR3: CASSSKISNTEAFF

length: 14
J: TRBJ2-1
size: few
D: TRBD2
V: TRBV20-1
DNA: TGCAGTGCTAGAAGTGGACTAGCGAACAATGAGCAGTTCTTC
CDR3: CSARSGLANNEQFF

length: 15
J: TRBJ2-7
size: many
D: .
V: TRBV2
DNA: TGTGCCAGCAGTGTAGGACTTCTAGGCTCCTACGAGCAGTACTTC
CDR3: CASSVGLLGSYEQYF

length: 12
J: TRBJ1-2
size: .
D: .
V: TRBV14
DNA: TGTGCCAGCAGCCTTTCGGACACCGGCTACACCTTC
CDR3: CASSLSDTGYTF

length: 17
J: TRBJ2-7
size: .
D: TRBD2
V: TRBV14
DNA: TGTGCCAGCAGCCTCCGGGGGGGGACTAAATCGATCTACGAGCAGTACTTC
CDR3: CASSLRGGTKSIYEQYF

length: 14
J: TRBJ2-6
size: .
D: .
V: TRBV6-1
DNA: TGTGCCACCAAAACAGGGTCTGGGGCCAACGTCCTGACTTTC
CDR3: CATKTGSGANVLTF

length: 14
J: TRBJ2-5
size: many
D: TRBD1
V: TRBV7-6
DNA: TGTGCCAGCACCCCGGGACAGGGAGGCGAGACCCAGTACTTC
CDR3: CASTPGQGGETQYF

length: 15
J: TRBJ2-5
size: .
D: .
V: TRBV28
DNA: TGTGCCAGCAGCGCCTCCGGGACACTCCAAGAGACCCAGTACTTC
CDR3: CASSASGTLQETQYF

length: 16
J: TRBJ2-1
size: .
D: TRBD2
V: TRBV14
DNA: TGTGCCAGCAGCCTACTAGCGGGTTACTCCTACAATGAGCAGTTCTTC
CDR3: CASSLLAGYSYNEQFF

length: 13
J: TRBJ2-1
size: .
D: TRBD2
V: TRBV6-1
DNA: TGTGCCAGCACGGGGGGTTGGTACAATGAGCAGTTCTTC
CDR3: CASTGGWYNEQFF

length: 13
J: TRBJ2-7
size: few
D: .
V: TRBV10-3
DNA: TGTGCCATCAGTGCTACGGCGAACTACGAGCAGTACTTC
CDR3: CAISATANYEQYF